Given below is one TCR beta chain in context. What it binds is not known. This entry is derived from a study of cytomegalovirus exposure and HLA in healthy donors. Study in general: Inside one of the first data releases sat around 86 million unique TCRs taken from HLA-typed donors.

Trimming pared 9 bases from V and 3 bases from J, leaving 8 bases between. This CDR3 has 12 amino acids. Looked up from germline, CDR1 is SEHNR and CDR2 is FQNEAQ (reference sequence). This PCR relied on a set of 60 Vbeta primers and 13 Jbeta primers. Assay used: immunoSEQ multiplex PCR; TCRdb lists only in-frame clones, some missing. The sample has more than 130,000 clones. The study's findings and limits: The study listed about 150 cytomegalovirus-associated TCR beta chains. Differences between HLA loci emerged in a later analysis of TCR association rates, with DRB1 most and HLA-C fewest. Relative to the approximately 630-donor mean, N-insertions were reportedly fewer in an Asian-associated ancestry cluster in a later analysis.

The rearrangement joins TRBV7-9 to TRBJ2-2, with D unresolved. This clonotype was obtained from a man in his forties in good health and CMV-seronegative. Material: PBMCs. The CDR3 sequence is CASRRDTGELFF. The CDR3 coding sequence is TGTGCCAGTAGACGGGACACCGGGGAGCTGTTTTTT.